Listed below are T cell receptor beta chains from one sample, sequenced in a study of shared clonotypes between healthy human individuals. Repertoires were generated with immunoSEQ multiplex PCR, while TCRdb's copy carries only in-frame clones and drops some. The sample consists of approximately 2.4 million clones, about 94% of them appearing once. The sequencing input was naive CD4+ T cells sorted from blood. All receptors come from a man younger than 30 in good health. Each CDR3 is given with its conserved first and last residue. D genes are given only for firm matches. Expanded clones get a size class; other rows say once, few or many, or leave the size out.

clone_size | v_call | d_call | cdr3_aa
NA | TRBV6-1 | NA | CASSEKYYEQYF
NA | TRBV28 | TRBD1 | CASGQGKHEQYF
NA | TRBV29-1 | NA | CSGMDKLSGNTIYF
NA | TRBV19 | NA | CASSMTQPPLHF
NA | TRBV6-1 | TRBD1 | CASSADRRDTQYF
NA | TRBV28 | NA | CASSSGRGRYEQYF
NA | TRBV6-5 | NA | CASFRETQYF
NA | TRBV29-1 | TRBD2 | CSAAPAGGFNTDTQYF
NA | TRBV7-2 | TRBD1 | CASSFGQGAVYEQYF
NA | TRBV6-1 | NA | CASNPRPGEQYF
NA | TRBV10-2 | TRBD1 | CASAGQYNSPLHF
once | TRBV2 | NA | CASRTTANTGELFF
NA | TRBV6-5 | NA | CASSYVGIGNTIYF
NA | TRBV7-6 | NA | CASSLRVFGETQYF
NA | TRBV19 | NA | CASIGRRLPTF
once | TRBV5-1 | NA | CASSLDGSLPYNSPLHF
NA | TRBV2 | NA | CASSPGAATNEKLFF
NA | TRBV7-2 | TRBD2 | CASSPLGRTSDEQYF
NA | TRBV29-1 | TRBD2 | CSVAPGTSGSETQYF
NA | TRBV5-4 | NA | CASSPGPSSGNTIYF
NA | TRBV2 | NA | CASSVFNEKLFF
NA | TRBV30 | TRBD1 | CAWSLGQGVYEQYF
NA | TRBV6-6 | TRBD1 | CASKQGVSYNEQFF
NA | TRBV6-1 | TRBD1 | CASRPGQGIYEQYF
few | TRBV10-3 | NA | CAISESLGETNQPQHF
few | TRBV2 | NA | CASSAGRANYGYTF
NA | TRBV6-5 | TRBD2 | CASSFSGELSYNEQFF
NA | TRBV2 | NA | CASSEVEITPPDVLTF
few | TRBV2 | TRBD1 | CASRQGGAEAFF
NA | TRBV18 | TRBD1 | CASSPTGQDNSPLHF
NA | TRBV4-1 | TRBD2 | CASSQGRAGGWSSYNEQFF
NA | TRBV19 | NA | CASSILPVQGYYEQYF
NA | TRBV9 | NA | CASSQPLRGSTDTQYF
NA | TRBV29-1 | TRBD1 | CSAGDRGIYEQYF
NA | TRBV5-1 | NA | CASSLLRGEGRTDTQYF
NA | TRBV5-1 | TRBD2 | CASSLRTSGNTGELFF
NA | TRBV9 | NA | CASSGGTGSPRVYEQYF
NA | TRBV5-4 | NA | CASSYLGDGTGELFF
NA | TRBV28 | NA | CASSLLVQPQHF
NA | TRBV19 | NA | CASSKVTGNTIYF
NA | TRBV7-2 | NA | CASRKQRSLVNEKLFF
once | TRBV10-3 | TRBD2 | CAISETGTSRNQETQYF
NA | TRBV6-6 | TRBD1 | CASGGQPGSSYEQYF
NA | TRBV6-5 | NA | CASSSGTAEAFF
NA | TRBV7-9 | NA | CASSLGPGDTEAFF
NA | TRBV11-2 | NA | CASSLVGSSTGELFF
NA | TRBV5-1 | NA | CASRQETMNTEAFF
NA | TRBV6-5 | TRBD2 | CASTPGLATAGTQYF
NA | TRBV9 | NA | CASSGVATDTQYF
NA | TRBV30 | NA | CAWGPTGVAQFF
NA | TRBV7-6 | NA | CASSSTVSAQYF
NA | TRBV7-9 | NA | CASRAGGETYEQFF
NA | TRBV6-1 | TRBD1 | CASSGGDRGRNEQYF
NA | TRBV10-3 | TRBD1 | CAISPLGQGGRNTEAFF
NA | TRBV5-6 | NA | CASSSLAGSNYGYTF
NA | TRBV11-3 | NA | CASSLAGGPGNEQFF
NA | TRBV27 | NA | CASSLRAALNEKLFF